This TCR beta chain was sequenced in a study of beta chain features in type 1 diabetes. V lost 7 bases to trimming and J lost 8 bases, with 8 bases between them. The CDR3 runs 10 residues. CDR1 is MDHEN, CDR2 SYDVKM, per germline. Investigators reverse transcribed all isolated RNA, so they sequenced expressed TCRB transcripts. Profiling relied on immunoSEQ multiplex PCR, and the TCRdb table lists in-frame clones only, not all of them. The table lists some 330,000 clones, about 11% of them singletons. Study-wide results and caveats: In the patient group, naive, central memory and Treg TCRB repertoires seemed more alike than in the healthy donor group. When VDJ junctions were examined, type 1 diabetes patients showed fewer insertions and more deletions.

Comment on this clone: Its matching antigen is unknown.

Cells sorted by CD45RO/CCR7/CD25/CD127/CD95/CD27 comprised CD4+ naive, central memory, regulatory and stem cell-like memory cells. Sequencing input: naive CD4+ T cells from blood. This rearrangement joins TRBV28 to TRBJ1-1; D remains unclear. This TCR derives from a woman aged 30 to 39 in good health. In nucleotides, the CDR3 is TGTGCCAGCATTTCCTCCGAAGCTTTCTTT. Translation gives CASISSEAFF.